This TCR beta chain was recovered during a study of shared clonotypes between healthy human individuals. Study-wide points: Incompleteness in sorted-subset sequencing, despite large depth, was shown by rarefaction.

This clone came up once. Its antigen is not known. Sequencing was performed with immunoSEQ multiplex PCR; in TCRdb, only in-frame clones are kept and a portion is missing. Seen here are around 550,000 clones, 90% to 96% observed once, and the top ten hold 0.055% to 0.075%. The CDR3 runs to 15 residues. Germline CDR1 and CDR2: MNHNY and SVGAGI (reference sequence). Germline trimming cut 2 bases from V and 5 bases from J; bases unmatched to any gene: 5. Naive CD45RA+ and memory CD45RA-negative subsets were split from CD4+ cells. The receptor comes from a woman aged 25-40 years in good health. The sequencing input was naive CD4+ T cells sorted from blood. Subset here: CD45RA+ positively selected. J is TRBJ2-1 and V is TRBV6-6, with TRBD2 matching over 8 bases. The CDR3 DNA reads TGTGCCAGCAGTTACAGCGGGAGAGGCGACAATGAGCAGTTCTTC. Translated, it gives CASSYSGRGDNEQFF.